The 23 T cell receptor beta chains in this list originate from one sample, sequenced in a study of human T cells and chemical hapten exposure. The time point was: pre-sensitization, week 0. Documented treatment: therapeutic diphenylcyclopropenone sensitization with weekly scalp DPC. Each CDR3 protein gets one entry after TCRdb re-called the RACE reads with MiXCR. The sample lists more than 50,000 distinct CDR3 sequences, about 7% occurring once. The sequenced sample was whole blood, obtained in connection with sensitization to the hapten diphenylcyclopropenone (DPC). The receptors come from a woman aged 25 to 45 with alopecia areata. Some clones in this sample may be carry-over from other donors' samples.

This clonotype was observed many times. The chain uses TRBV2 and TRBJ1-2; D not resolved. The CDR3 totals 15 residues. Germline V CDR1 and CDR2: SNHLY, FYNNEI. V lost 4 bases to trimming and J lost 3 bases, with 15 bases between them. The CDR3 spells CASSGYGERDYGYTF. The CDR3 nucleotides read TGTGCCAGCAGTGGGTACGGGGAGCGGGACTATGGCTACACCTTC.

In its sample, this clonotype was seen many times. The V and J genes are TRBV3-1 and TRBJ1-2; D uncertain. In germline, CDR1 is LGHDT, CDR2 YNNKEL (reference sequence). The V end was cut by 4 bases, the J end by 2 bases, with 14 bases between. CDR3 size: 15 residues. Written as DNA, the CDR3 is TGTGCCAGCAGCCCGACGCCCCGACCCAACTATGGCTACACCTTC. Protein sequence: CASSPTPRPNYGYTF.

This clonotype has at least ten counts. The chain recombines TRBV5-1 with TRBJ2-2, with no clear D. The CDR3 contains 14 residues. CDR1 and CDR2 from the germline V gene are SGHRS and YFSETQ. V lost 7 bases to trimming and J lost 2 bases, with 12 bases between them. CDR3 DNA sequence: TGCGCCAGCTCACAGTACGGAAACACCGGGGAGCTGTTTTTT. This codes for CASSQYGNTGELFF. Full variable domain (missing parts from reference TRBV5-1 and TRBJ2-2): KAGVTQTPRYLIKTRGQQVTLSCSPISGHRSVSWYQQTPGQGLQFLFEYFSETQRNKGNFPGRFSGRQFSNSRSEMNVSTLELGDSALYLCASSQYGNTGELFFGEGSRLTVL.

This clonotype turned up a few times. The chain employs TRBV7-9 and TRBJ1-6, with D possibly being TRBD1 (5 bases). Looked up from germline, CDR1 is SEHNR and CDR2 is FQNEAQ (reference sequence). The CDR3 spans 14 residues. Trimming took off 5 bases at V and 7 bases at J, with 12 bases between the two ends. DNA for the CDR3: TGTGCCAGCAGCCGGGACGGAAAAAATTCACCCCTCCACTTT. Translation: CASSRDGKNSPLHF.

The sample holds many counts of this clonotype. For the CDR3, the DNA is TGTGCCAGGTCAAGCCAGGGCGTGGAGCAGTACTTC. This codes for CARSSQGVEQYF. The V gene is TRBV2, the J gene TRBJ2-7, with a possible D match to TRBD1 (5 bases). Germline V CDR1 and CDR2: SNHLY, FYNNEI. The CDR3 contains 12 residues. Trimming removed 9 bases at V and 7 bases at J, with 16 bases between.

Many counts were recorded for this clonotype. The rearrangement uses TRBV5-1 and TRBJ2-2; D not resolved. The germline gives CDR1 SGHRS, CDR2 YFSETQ. Trimming removed 0 bases at V and 4 bases at J, with 13 bases between. CDR3 length: 16 amino acids. The CDR3 protein is CASSLVRAYGTGELFF. In DNA form, the CDR3 reads TGCGCCAGCAGCTTGGTTCGCGCCTACGGCACCGGGGAGCTGTTTTTT. Full variable domain (outside the CDR3, taken from reference TRBV5-1 and TRBJ2-2): KAGVTQTPRYLIKTRGQQVTLSCSPISGHRSVSWYQQTPGQGLQFLFEYFSETQRNKGNFPGRFSGRQFSNSRSEMNVSTLELGDSALYLCASSLVRAYGTGELFFGEGSRLTVL.

At least ten counts were recorded for this clonotype. V and J are TRBV20-1 and TRBJ2-7; 10 bases are shared with TRBD1. The CDR3 covers 16 residues. V shed 5 bases, J shed 0 bases, and the junction held 10 bases outside the gene matches. Germline lookup yields CDR1 DFQATT and CDR2 SNEGSKA (reference sequence). The CDR3, as DNA: TGCAGTGCTCCCAACCCTCGACAGGGGGCCTCCTACGAGCAGTACTTC. This translates into CSAPNPRQGASYEQYF.

This clonotype has a count of ten or more. The chain recombines TRBV29-1 with TRBJ1-4; D remains unclear. Trimming took off 0 bases at V and 2 bases at J, with 13 bases between the two ends. This CDR3 comprises 16 residues. Germline-derived CDR1 and CDR2 are SQVTM and ANQGSEA. The CDR3 loop reads CSVEDGTTGTNEKLFF. CDR3 coding DNA: TGCAGCGTTGAAGACGGAACTACGGGGACTAATGAAAAACTGTTTTTT.

The gene calls are TRBV6-5 and TRBJ1-2; 12 bases align to TRBD1. There are 11 residues in the CDR3. Looked up from germline, CDR1 is MNHEY and CDR2 is SVGAGI. The trim removed 8 bases at V and 12 bases at J, leaving 4 bases unmatched. This CDR3 reads CASGTGGGDTF. The CDR3 bases are TGTGCCAGCGGGACAGGGGGCGGCGACACCTTC.

This clonotype was detected ten times or more. The gene calls are TRBV7-3 and TRBJ1-2; 8 nucleotides match TRBD1. After removal of 5 bases from V and 9 bases from J, the junction contained 8 bases not matched to a gene. This CDR3 region has 13 residues. Looked up from germline, CDR1 is SGHTA and CDR2 is FQGTGA. CDR3 loop: CASSLGQGESYTF. CDR3 DNA: TGTGCCAGCAGCCTTGGACAGGGAGAAAGCTACACCTTC.

This clonotype was seen repeatedly, ten times or more. V gene TRBV9 combines with J gene TRBJ1-1; possible D gene TRBD1, 5 bases. Trimming removed 4 bases at V and 1 base at J, with 8 bases between. The CDR3 sequence is 13 residues long. Germline-derived CDR1 and CDR2 are SGDLS and YYNGEE. The CDR3 coding sequence is TGTGCCAGCAGCAGGACACCGAACACTGAAGCTTTCTTT. Its translation: CASSRTPNTEAFF.

The chain uses TRBV20-1 and TRBJ1-1; no firm D call. This CDR3 is built from 13 residues. Trimming removed 3 bases at V and 5 bases at J, with 13 bases between. Germline values: CDR1 DFQATT, CDR2 SNEGSKA (reference sequence). The CDR3 nucleotides read TGCAGTGCTAGGGGGTCTCGAGGTACTGAAGCTTTCTTT. This translates into CSARGSRGTEAFF.

This clonotype was detected ten times or more. The rearrangement uses TRBV12-3 or TRBV12-4 and TRBJ2-1; possibly TRBD2 for D (5 bases). The CDR3 spans 14 residues. V dropped 2 bases and J dropped 8 bases, with 13 bases sitting between them. CDR3 sequence reads: CASSLQGGSDEQFF. Written as DNA, the CDR3 is TGTGCCAGCAGTTTACAAGGAGGCAGCGATGAGCAGTTCTTC.

This clonotype was observed many times. The chain uses TRBV7-9 and TRBJ2-2, with 7 positions matching TRBD1. The V and J ends lost 6 bases and 2 bases, in that order; junction bases with no gene match: 9. CDR3 length equals 16 residues. Germline assignment: CDR1 SEHNR and CDR2 FQNEAQ (reference sequence). The CDR3 DNA is TGTGCCAGCAGACTATCTCGACAGGGTAACACCGGGGAGCTGTTTTTT. Translation gives CASRLSRQGNTGELFF. Full variable domain (missing parts from reference TRBV7-9 and TRBJ2-2): DTGVSQNPRHKITKRGQNVTFRCDPISEHNRLYWYRQTLGQGPEFLTYFQNEAQLEKSRLLSDRFSAERPKGSFSTLEIQRTEQGDSAMYLCASRLSRQGNTGELFFGEGSRLTVL.

This clonotype was counted between two and nine times. The rearrangement links TRBV20-1 to TRBJ2-3; no clear D gene. Looked up from germline, CDR1 is DFQATT and CDR2 is SNEGSKA (reference sequence). Deletions cut 6 bases from V and 5 bases from J, with 9 bases between. This CDR3 region has 11 residues. CDR3 sequence: CSAYGGDTQYF. The CDR3 DNA follows: TGCAGTGCGTACGGCGGAGATACGCAGTATTTT.

This clonotype showed up many times. This chain connects TRBV7-9 to TRBJ2-7; unclear D gene. Trimming took 5 bases from V and 3 from J, leaving 14 bases between them. The germline CDR1 and CDR2 sequences are SEHNR and FQNEAQ (reference sequence). The CDR3 consists of 14 residues. This CDR3 is CASSGPGANYEQYF. In DNA form, the CDR3 reads TGTGCCAGCAGCGGCCCGGGTGCCAACTACGAGCAGTACTTC.

There are many counts of this clonotype. The rearrangement uses TRBV7-8 and TRBJ2-7, with D unclear. This CDR3 contains 15 residues. V was shortened by 5 bases and J by 6 bases, with 20 bases between the two germline ends. CDR1 is SGHVS and CDR2 is FQNEAQ in the germline V gene. CDR3 coding DNA: TGTGCCAGCAGCATCTCGATGACATTTGGGTCCGAGCAGTACTTC. The encoded protein is CASSISMTFGSEQYF.

This rearrangement joins TRBV7-9 to TRBJ2-3, with 8 bases fitting TRBD1. Germline lookup yields CDR1 SEHNR and CDR2 FQNEAQ (reference sequence). V was clipped by 5 bases and J by 4 bases; unmatched bases: 11. The CDR3 consists of 16 residues. The DNA of the CDR3 is TGTGCCAGCAGCAGCAGCAGAGGACAGGGCCCAGATACGCAGTATTTT. It encodes CASSSSRGQGPDTQYF.

This clonotype was detected only a few times. CDR3 DNA sequence: TGTGCCAGCAGGCGTAGCGGGGGGGCAGAGACCCAGTACTTC. Amino acids: CASRRSGGAETQYF. The chain employs TRBV7-2 and TRBJ2-5, with 11 nucleotides matching TRBD2. CDR1 SGHTA and CDR2 FQGNSA come from the germline V gene. V lost 6 bases and J lost 4; bases outside the gene matches: 4. This CDR3 is 14 amino acids long. Full variable domain (outside the CDR3, taken from reference TRBV7-2 and TRBJ2-5): GAGVSQSPSNKVTEKGKDVELRCDPISGHTALYWYRQSLGQGLEFLIYFQGNSAPDKSGLPSDRFSAERTGGSVSTLTIQRTQQEDSAVYLCASRRSGGAETQYFGPGTRLLVL.

This clonotype was seen many times. J is TRBJ2-7 and V is TRBV12-3 or TRBV12-4, with D perhaps assigned TRBD1 or TRBD2 (5 bases each). Trimming shortened V by 5 bases and J by 1 base, and 18 bases separated the two germline ends. This CDR3 has 16 residues. The CDR3 sequence is CASSPGHQTGSYEQYF. Here the CDR3 DNA reads TGTGCCAGCAGTCCCGGACACCAGACGGGGTCCTACGAGCAGTACTTC.

The table lists this clonotype with many counts. The chain recombines TRBV5-1 with TRBJ1-1, with D unresolved. Germline V gene lookup returns CDR1 SGHRS and CDR2 YFSETQ. With 5 bases removed from V and 2 bases from J, the gap between germline ends came to 13 bases. The CDR3 has 14 residues. The CDR3 DNA is TGCGCCAGCAGTGGGATGACGACCAACACTGAAGCTTTCTTT. Translation: CASSGMTTNTEAFF.

This clonotype was recorded many times. V gene TRBV6-1 combines with J gene TRBJ1-5; the match to TRBD1 covers 7 bases. This CDR3 comprises 13 residues. Unmatched junction bases numbered 2, after V lost 4 bases and J lost 5 bases. Germline loops: CDR1 MNHNS, CDR2 SASEGT. CDR3 sequence reads: CASSADRDQPQHF. The DNA for the CDR3 is TGTGCCAGCAGTGCCGACAGGGATCAGCCCCAGCATTTT.

This clonotype was seen repeatedly, ten times or more. The CDR3 nucleotides read TGTGCCAGCAGCCAGAACGGTCCCTACGAGCAGTACTTC. Amino acids: CASSQNGPYEQYF. The chain has TRBV3-1 and TRBJ2-7; D unresolved. The CDR3 length is 13 residues. V lost 3 bases to trimming and J lost 2 bases, with 8 bases between them. Germline values: CDR1 LGHDT, CDR2 YNNKEL (reference sequence).